Below, one T cell receptor beta chain is given with its context. Sequencing was performed with immunoSEQ multiplex PCR; in TCRdb, only in-frame clones are kept and a portion is missing. The table lists about 1.5 million clones, 95% to 99% of them singletons. The CDR3 totals 13 residues. CDR1 and CDR2 from the germline V gene are MDHEN and SYDVKM. Trimming stripped 7 bases from V and 7 bases from J, with 14 bases between. The data belong to a study of shared clonotypes between healthy human individuals. Study information: Serving as donors were two women and three men, whose ages spanned 18 to 49.

The study separated CD4+ cells into CD45RA+ naive and CD45RA-negative memory subsets. V is TRBV28 and J is TRBJ1-5; no clear D. Sequenced sample: naive CD4+ T cells sorted from blood. The subset here: CD45RA+ positively selected. The receptor was derived from a man aged 25-40 years in good health. The DNA of the CDR3 is TGTGCCAGCACCTTGGAGGCACGGCAGCCCCAGCATTTT. It translates to CASTLEARQPQHF.